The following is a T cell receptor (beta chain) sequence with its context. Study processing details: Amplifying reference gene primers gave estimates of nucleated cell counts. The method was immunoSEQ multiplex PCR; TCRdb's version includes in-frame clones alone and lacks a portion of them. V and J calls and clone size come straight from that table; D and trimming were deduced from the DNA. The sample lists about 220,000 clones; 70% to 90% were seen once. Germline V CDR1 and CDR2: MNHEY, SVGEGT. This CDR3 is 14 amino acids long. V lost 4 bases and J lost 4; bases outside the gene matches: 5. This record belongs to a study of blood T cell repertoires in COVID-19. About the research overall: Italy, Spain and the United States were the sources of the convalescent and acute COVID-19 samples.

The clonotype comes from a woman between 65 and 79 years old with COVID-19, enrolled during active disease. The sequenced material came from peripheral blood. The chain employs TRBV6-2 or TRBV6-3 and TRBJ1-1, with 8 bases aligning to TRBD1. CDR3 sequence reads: CASSSLQGGTEAFF. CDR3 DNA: TGTGCCAGCAGTTCATTACAGGGGGGCACTGAAGCTTTCTTT.